This passage covers 19 T cell receptor beta chains from one sample sequenced in a study of blood T cell repertoires in COVID-19. Clones were read by immunoSEQ multiplex PCR, and TCRdb kept only the in-frame ones, dropping some. This sample yields about 220,000 clones, of which 86% are seen a single time; roughly 3.4% belongs to the top ten. Sequenced sample: PBMCs or T cells enriched from blood (not recorded which). These receptors were obtained from a woman in her thirties or forties with acute COVID-19.

The rearrangement links TRBV5-6 to TRBJ2-1; TRBD1 is a possible D gene (6 bases). Germline assignment: CDR1 SGHDT and CDR2 YYEEEE. The CDR3 sequence is 14 residues long. Trimming removed 1 base from V and 5 bases from J, with 10 bases in between. CDR3 amino acids: CASSLITGNNEQFF. In nucleotides, the CDR3 is TGTGCCAGCAGCTTGATTACAGGGAACAATGAGCAGTTCTTC.

This clone was observed a handful of times. The CDR3 DNA is TGTGCCAGCAGCTCTCCCACGACAGGGATCGATGAGCAGTTCTTC. This gives the protein CASSSPTTGIDEQFF. The rearrangement joins TRBV5-6 to TRBJ2-1; 7 nucleotides align to TRBD1. V gave up 3 bases and J gave up 8 bases; unmatched junction bases: 11. Germline V gene sequence: CDR1 SGHDT, CDR2 YYEEEE. The CDR3 extends over 15 amino acids.

The V and J genes are TRBV25-1 and TRBJ1-2, with D hard to call. The V gene's germline CDR1 is MGHDK and CDR2 SYGVNS. This CDR3 is 13 amino acids long. Trimming left V 6 bases short and J 2 bases short, with 10 bases between. The CDR3: CASREQKNYGYTF. CDR3 nucleotides: TGTGCCAGCAGGGAACAGAAAAACTATGGCTACACCTTC.

Of note for this clone: Other nucleotide sequences from this sample produce the same CDR3. The gene calls are TRBV27 and TRBJ1-1, with D possibly matching TRBD1 (5 bases). The V end was cut by 5 bases, the J end by 2 bases, with 12 bases between. CDR1 is MNHEY, CDR2 SMNVEV, per germline (reference sequence). The CDR3 totals 14 residues. CDR3 bases: TGTGCCAGCAGTCTTACGGGACTTAACACTGAAGCTTTCTTT. As protein: CASSLTGLNTEAFF.

The chain couples TRBV19 to TRBJ1-2, with 12 positions matching TRBD1. The germline V gene has CDR1 LNHDA and CDR2 SQIVND (reference sequence). The V gene end was trimmed by 5 bases and the J gene end by 5 bases; junction bases not matched to a gene: 12. The CDR3 length is 17 residues. The CDR3 sequence: CASSLLGTGGDYYGYTF. CDR3 bases: TGTGCCAGTAGTTTACTAGGGACAGGGGGCGACTATTATGGCTACACCTTC.

Of note for this clone: One junction end does not reproduce the germline sequence, and a read error may be involved. The rearrangement links TRBV5-1 to TRBJ1-1; 7 nucleotides align to TRBD1. This CDR3 spans 12 amino acids. CDR1 SGHRS and CDR2 YFSETQ come from the germline V gene. CDR3 residues: CASSLGGGDRAF. In DNA, the CDR3 is TGCGCCAGCAGCTTGGGAGGGGGCGACAGAGCGTTT.

The genes are TRBV28 and TRBJ1-2; 9 nucleotides line up with TRBD1. This CDR3 has 12 amino acids. From germline, CDR1 is MDHEN and CDR2 SYDVKM. The V segment lost 10 bases and the J segment 8 bases; nucleotides outside the gene matches: 8. The CDR3 DNA sequence: TGTGCCATCCAGACAGGGGGGGACGGCTACACCTTC. It specifies CAIQTGGDGYTF.

CDR3 protein: CASSYSADWDYGYTF. The CDR3 DNA sequence: TGTGCCAGCAGTTACTCGGCTGACTGGGACTATGGCTACACCTTC. The chain recombines TRBV6-5 with TRBJ1-2; D is unresolved. From germline, CDR1 is MNHEY and CDR2 SVGAGI. The germline V and J ends were trimmed by 0 bases and 3 bases, with 11 bases remaining between them. This CDR3 comprises 15 residues.

J is TRBJ2-1 and V is TRBV19; possible D gene TRBD2, 6 bases. Germline V gene lookup returns CDR1 LNHDA and CDR2 SQIVND (reference sequence). The ends were cut back, 4 bases at V and 6 bases at J, with 22 bases in the middle. CDR3 length: 17 amino acids. The CDR3 sequence is CASSTDFTGVIFNEQFF. CDR3 nucleotides: TGTGCCAGTAGTACCGATTTTACGGGGGTGATTTTCAATGAGCAGTTCTTC.

V gene TRBV7-9 combines with J gene TRBJ1-2, with 7 bases lining up with TRBD1. This CDR3 contains 14 residues. The trim removed 3 bases at V and 3 bases at J, leaving 4 bases unmatched. Germline CDR1 reads SEHNR; CDR2 reads FQNEAQ (reference sequence). The CDR3 is CASSFKGADYGYTF. The CDR3 DNA reads TGTGCCAGCAGCTTTAAGGGGGCAGACTATGGCTACACCTTC.

The genes are TRBV24-1 and TRBJ2-1, with TRBD2 identical over 7 bases. After removal of 4 bases from V and 5 bases from J, the junction contained 4 bases not matched to a gene. The CDR3 contains 14 residues. The germline V gene has CDR1 KGHDR and CDR2 SFDVKD. CDR3 bases: TGTGCCACCAGTGACGTACTAGCGAACAATGAGCAGTTCTTC. Translated, it gives CATSDVLANNEQFF.

The V and J genes are TRBV5-6 and TRBJ2-3; weak D call: TRBD1 (6 bases). In germline, CDR1 is SGHDT, CDR2 YYEEEE. V was pared by 0 bases and J by 3 bases, with 14 bases between. CDR3 length: 16 residues. This chain's CDR3 is CASSLVYGGSTDTQYF. The CDR3 coding sequence is TGTGCCAGCAGCTTGGTATATGGGGGCTCAACAGATACGCAGTATTTT.

The chain uses TRBV2 and TRBJ1-3, with D hard to call. CDR1 is SNHLY, CDR2 FYNNEI, per germline. Trimming cost V 6 bases and J 2 bases, with 8 bases left between them. This CDR3 spans 13 amino acids. The CDR3 bases are TGTGCCAGCAGGGAGGGTCCTGGAAACACCATATATTTT. Translation gives CASREGPGNTIYF.

The chain uses TRBV27 and TRBJ2-5; 11 positions agree with TRBD2. V dropped 5 bases and J dropped 2; count of bases not matched to a gene: 4. CDR1 and CDR2 (germline): MNHEY, SMNVEV (reference sequence). The CDR3 runs 15 residues. This CDR3 reads CASSPIAGGQETQYF. Here the CDR3 DNA reads TGTGCCAGCAGTCCCATAGCGGGGGGGCAAGAGACCCAGTACTTC.

The chain has TRBV6-5 and TRBJ1-1, with D unclear. Germline lookup yields CDR1 MNHEY and CDR2 SVGAGI. The CDR3 totals 15 residues. V was cut by 0 bases and J by 0 bases, with 8 bases left in between. The CDR3 protein is CASSYSRSMNTEAFF. The CDR3 nucleotides are TGTGCCAGCAGTTACTCTCGGAGCATGAACACTGAAGCTTTCTTT.

Regarding this clone: Germline and junction disagree at one end, which may indicate a read error. CDR3 DNA: TGTGCCAGCAGTTTGAGGAGGGAAAGCTTCTTC. Translation: CASSLRRESFF. This chain connects TRBV28 to TRBJ1-2; unclear D gene. The CDR3 covers 11 residues. Germline CDR1 reads MDHEN; CDR2 reads SYDVKM.

The gene calls are TRBV7-9 and TRBJ1-5; D uncertain. The CDR3 spans 13 residues. Trimming took 5 bases from V and 7 from J, leaving 12 bases between them. Germline V lookup: CDR1 SEHNR, CDR2 FQNEAQ (reference sequence). The CDR3 protein is CASSATGSQPQHF. In DNA form, the CDR3 reads TGTGCCAGCAGCGCAACTGGGAGCCAGCCCCAGCATTTT. Drawing the rest from reference TRBV7-9 and TRBJ1-5, the complete variable domain is DTGVSQNPRHKITKRGQNVTFRCDPISEHNRLYWYRQTLGQGPEFLTYFQNEAQLEKSRLLSDRFSAERPKGSFSTLEIQRTEQGDSAMYLCASSATGSQPQHFGDGTRLSIL.

The chain combines TRBV19 with TRBJ1-1; perhaps TRBD1 as D (5 bases). Looked up from germline, CDR1 is LNHDA and CDR2 is SQIVND (reference sequence). The CDR3 runs to 15 residues. Trimming shortened V by 5 bases and J by 4 bases, and 17 bases separated the two germline ends. CDR3 in DNA: TGTGCCAGTAGTTGGACATCAAGCGGGGGCACTGAAGCTTTCTTT. Amino acid sequence: CASSWTSSGGTEAFF. The full variable domain, in which reference TRBV19 and TRBJ1-1 provide the parts outside the CDR3, is DGGITQSPKYLFRKEGQNVTLSCEQNLNHDAMYWYRQDPGQGLRLIYYSQIVNDFQKGDIAEGYSVSREKKESFPLTVTSAQKNPTAFYLCASSWTSSGGTEAFFGQGTRLTVV.

The chain has TRBV6-1 and TRBJ1-5, with D possibly being TRBD1 (6 bases). This CDR3 has 15 residues. The germline V gene has CDR1 MNHNS and CDR2 SASEGT. V was trimmed by 3 bases and J by 1 base, leaving 10 bases between them. CDR3 loop: CASSEDRGSNQPQHF. The CDR3 DNA reads TGTGCCAGCAGTGAGGACAGAGGGAGCAATCAGCCCCAGCATTTT.